Below are 8 T cell receptor beta chains sequenced from a single sample in a study of cytomegalovirus exposure and HLA in healthy donors. A multiplex PCR was run with 60 Vbeta primers and 13 Jbeta primers. TCRdb's copy holds only in-frame clones and misses some; the assay was immunoSEQ multiplex PCR. The table lists some 97,000 clones, 79% of them singletons. The specimen was PBMCs. These receptors all come from a female donor in good health and CMV-seropositive.

The V call is TRBV28, the J call TRBJ1-3; D gene uncertain. Germline V lookup: CDR1 MDHEN, CDR2 SYDVKM. V lost 5 bases and J 0 bases, leaving 11 bases between the germline ends. The CDR3 runs 15 residues. In DNA, the CDR3 is TGTGCCAGCAGTGCCCCAGGATTCTCTGGAAACACCATATATTTT. Translation gives CASSAPGFSGNTIYF.

CDR3 coding DNA: TGTGCCAGCAGCTTAGTGCTAGCGGGAGTCGGGACCCAGTACTTC. Its protein product is CASSLVLAGVGTQYF. This chain uses TRBV7-6 with TRBJ2-5; 10 nucleotides line up with TRBD2. CDR1 and CDR2 from the germline V gene are SGHVS and FNYEAQ. The V and J ends lost 1 base and 7 bases, in that order; junction bases with no gene match: 6. The CDR3 covers 15 residues.

This chain uses TRBV15 with TRBJ2-1; tentatively, D is TRBD1 (6 bases). V lost 0 bases to trimming and J lost 4 bases, with 19 bases between them. This CDR3 spans 18 amino acids. The germline gives CDR1 LNHNV, CDR2 YYDKDF (reference sequence). The CDR3 region is CATSRDKTGSANYNEQFF. DNA for the CDR3: TGTGCCACCAGCAGAGATAAGACAGGTTCTGCGAATTACAATGAGCAGTTCTTC.

This sequence joins TRBV6-6 and TRBJ2-5, with D maybe TRBD2 (6 bases). Germline CDR1 and CDR2: MNHNY and SVGAGI (reference sequence). The CDR3 extends over 13 amino acids. Trimming pared 6 bases from V and 11 bases from J, leaving 19 bases between. CDR3 sequence: CASSQGLFREQYF. The CDR3 bases are TGTGCCAGCAGCCAGGGACTCTTTCGAGAGCAGTACTTC.

The J gene is TRBJ2-7, the V gene TRBV6-5; 13 positions agree with TRBD2. Trimming cost V 4 bases and J 4 bases; bases outside gene matches: 4. Germline CDR1 reads MNHEY; CDR2 reads SVGAGI. CDR3 length: 15 amino acids. The CDR3 region has the DNA TGTGCCAGCAGTTCCTGGACTAGCGGGAGTTACGAGCAGTACTTC. Translation gives CASSSWTSGSYEQYF.

The chain couples TRBV19 to TRBJ2-7, with TRBD1 identical over 10 bases. Germline-derived CDR1 and CDR2 are LNHDA and SQIVND (reference sequence). The V gene end was trimmed by 3 bases and the J gene end by 4 bases; junction bases not matched to a gene: 6. The CDR3 consists of 15 residues. CDR3 amino acids: CASSMPGQGLYEQYF. The CDR3 DNA reads TGTGCCAGTAGTATGCCGGGACAGGGGCTATACGAGCAGTACTTC.

The V gene is TRBV27, the J gene TRBJ1-1, with a possible D match to TRBD1 (6 bases). The CDR3 length is 15 residues. Germline-derived CDR1 and CDR2 are MNHEY and SMNVEV (reference sequence). The germline V and J ends were trimmed by 3 bases and 5 bases, with 16 bases remaining between them. This CDR3 reads CASSFGQGRQTEAFF. CDR3 coding DNA: TGTGCCAGCAGTTTTGGGCAGGGGCGTCAGACTGAAGCTTTCTTT.

This chain uses TRBV2 with TRBJ1-2; D is possibly TRBD1 (6 bases). With 7 bases removed from V and 5 bases from J, the gap between germline ends came to 20 bases. The germline V gene encodes CDR1 SNHLY and CDR2 FYNNEI. The CDR3 extends over 15 amino acids. As DNA, the CDR3 is TGTGCCAGCACCATACAGGGAGGGGCAGGATATGGCTACACCTTC. This codes for CASTIQGGAGYGYTF.